What follows are 8 T cell receptor beta chains derived from one specimen sequenced in a study of cytomegalovirus exposure and HLA in healthy donors. It was with 60 Vbeta and 13 Jbeta primers that the PCR ran. The data were produced by immunoSEQ multiplex PCR, yet TCRdb's version contains in-frame clones alone and is incomplete. The profile shows 150,000 to 200,000 clones, 60% to 80% of them singletons. Material for sequencing was PBMCs. These receptors all come from a man aged 50-59 years in good health and CMV-seropositive.

This clone was seen just once. The CDR3 sequence is CASNSGNTGELFF. CDR3 in DNA: TGCGCCAGCAATAGTGGTAACACCGGGGAGCTGTTTTTT. The gene calls are TRBV5-1 and TRBJ2-2; D gene ambiguous. CDR3 length: 13 residues. CDR1 is SGHRS, CDR2 YFSETQ, per germline. V was clipped by 6 bases and J by 2 bases, with 8 bases between them.

This clone was recorded a few times. The gene calls are TRBV6-6 and TRBJ1-4; a possible D gene is TRBD1 (6 bases). CDR1 MNHNY and CDR2 SVGAGI come from the germline V gene (reference sequence). The CDR3 is 14 residues long. V lost 7 bases and J lost 8, with 17 bases in between. The DNA of the CDR3 is TGTGCCAGCACCTATCTACAGGGAAACGAAAAACTGTTTTTT. It specifies CASTYLQGNEKLFF.

The table lists this clone with a count of one. The chain carries TRBV20-1 and TRBJ1-2; D ambiguous. The CDR3 spans 11 residues. From germline, CDR1 is DFQATT and CDR2 SNEGSKA (reference sequence). With 1 base removed from V and 10 bases from J, the gap between germline ends came to 10 bases. The CDR3 loop reads CSARVAQLYTF. The CDR3 nucleotides read TGCAGTGCTAGAGTCGCACAGCTCTACACCTTC.

The V call is TRBV5-8, the J call TRBJ2-3; D gene unclear. The CDR3 length is 14 residues. Germline CDR1 is SGHTS and CDR2 is YDEGEE. Deletions cut 2 bases from V and 1 base from J, with 8 bases between. This chain's CDR3 is CASSFGQGTDTQYF. For the CDR3, the DNA is TGTGCCAGCAGCTTCGGCCAGGGCACAGATACGCAGTATTTT. The full variable domain, with the rest looked up from reference TRBV5-8 and TRBJ2-3, is EAGVTQSPTHLIKTRGQQATLRCSPISGHTSVYWYQQALGLGLQFLLWYDEGEERNRGNFPPRFSGRQFPNYSSELNVNALELEDSALYLCASSFGQGTDTQYFGPGTRLTVL.

The chain recombines TRBV5-4 with TRBJ2-1, with D perhaps TRBD2 (6 bases). Deletions cut 0 bases from V and 7 bases from J, with 14 bases between. The CDR3 spans 15 residues. Germline V gene data show CDR1 as SGHNT and CDR2 as YYREEE (reference sequence). The CDR3 DNA follows: TGTGCCAGCAGCTTGGAGCCGGGACTTCCAAATGAGCAGTTCTTC. The encoded protein is CASSLEPGLPNEQFF.

The chain couples TRBV9 to TRBJ1-1; 9 bases line up with TRBD1. The CDR3 length is 14 residues. The junction had 7 bases not matched to a gene; V was cut back by 4 bases and J by 6 bases. The germline CDR1 and CDR2 sequences are SGDLS and YYNGEE. This CDR3 reads CASSQTGGFAEAFF. CDR3 DNA: TGTGCCAGCAGCCAGACAGGGGGTTTCGCTGAAGCTTTCTTT. The full variable domain, its missing parts supplied by reference TRBV9 and TRBJ1-1, is DSGVTQTPKHLITATGQRVTLRCSPRSGDLSVYWYQQSLDQGLQFLIQYYNGEERAKGNILERFSAQQFPDLHSELNLSSLELGDSALYFCASSQTGGFAEAFFGQGTRLTVV.

The chain uses TRBV5-1 and TRBJ1-5; TRBD1 agrees at 10 bases. Germline CDR1 is SGHRS and CDR2 is YFSETQ. CDR3 length equals 14 residues. V shed 3 bases, J shed 7 bases, and the junction held 4 bases outside the gene matches. In DNA form, the CDR3 reads TGCGCCAGCAGCTCGACAGGGGGCGGGCAGCCCCAGCATTTT. It yields the protein CASSSTGGGQPQHF.

The chain uses TRBV13 and TRBJ1-4, with 7 bases lining up with TRBD1. With 5 bases clipped from V and 8 bases from J, the junction kept 5 bases outside the gene matches. From germline, CDR1 is PRHDT and CDR2 FYEKMQ (reference sequence). There are 13 residues in the CDR3. CDR3 sequence reads: CASSAGTEEKLFF. CDR3 nucleotides: TGTGCCAGCAGCGCCGGGACAGAGGAAAAACTGTTTTTT. The variable domain in full, with the rest retrieved from reference TRBV13 and TRBJ1-4, is AAGVIQSPRHLIKEKRETATLKCYPIPRHDTVYWYQQGPGQDPQFLISFYEKMQSDKGSIPDRFSAQQFSDYHSELNMSSLELGDSALYFCASSAGTEEKLFFGSGTQLSVL.